The 9 T cell receptor beta chains presented below share a single source sample, sequenced in a study of CD8 T cells in ankylosing spondylitis. TCRdb re-derived calls from the 5' RACE reads in MiXCR, one entry per CDR3 protein. The sample lists a few hundred thousand distinct CDR3 sequences; approximately 10% were seen once. The sequencing sample was made of blood, either unsorted or a sorted T cell fraction (not recorded which). These receptors all come from a female donor with ankylosing spondylitis or in good health (not recorded which).

In regard to this clonotype: This may be a read error, as it is one base from a much larger clone. This is likely a read error, given that the CDR3 carries no conserved phenylalanine or tryptophan at its end. This chain uses TRBV20-1 with TRBJ1-1, with D maybe TRBD1 (5 bases). CDR1 is DFQATT, CDR2 SNEGSKA, per germline (reference sequence). V was cut by 0 bases and J by 1 base, with 12 bases left in between. The CDR3 is 15 residues long. In nucleotides, the CDR3 is TGCAGTGCTAGAGATCTGGGGGGGACGAACACTGAAGCTTTCTTA. As protein: CSARDLGGTNTEAFL.

The chain joins TRBV5-1 to TRBJ2-5; D is possibly TRBD2 (5 bases). V lost 7 bases, J lost 5 bases, and 21 bases lay in between. The CDR3 spans 15 residues. The germline CDR1 and CDR2 sequences are SGHRS and YFSETQ. CDR3 coding DNA: TGCGCCAGCGTCCTGACGGGAAGCCCAATTGAGACCCAGTACTTC. Translation gives CASVLTGSPIETQYF.

The table lists this clonotype with a few counts. V and J are TRBV27 and TRBJ2-1; D unclear. V lost 3 bases and J 9 bases, leaving 9 bases between the germline ends. The CDR3 loop spans 12 amino acids. CDR1 is MNHEY and CDR2 is SMNVEV in the germline V gene (reference sequence). CDR3 nucleotides: TGTGCCAGCAGTTTTTACGGACGTGAGCAGTTCTTC. This codes for CASSFYGREQFF.

This clonotype was picked up many times. A junction boundary mismatches the germline segment, possibly from a read error. The gene calls are TRBV28 and TRBJ2-2, with 11 bases matching TRBD2. Germline V gene sequence: CDR1 MDHEN, CDR2 SYDVKM. The length of the CDR3 is 18 residues. The DNA for the CDR3 is TGTGCCAGCAGTTTAGGATGGACTAGCGGGCTGAACACCGTGGAGCTGTTTTTT. This gives the protein CASSLGWTSGLNTVELFF.

About this clonotype itself: The final CDR3 position lacks the conserved phenylalanine or tryptophan, pointing to a likely read error. The chain is built from TRBV7-2 and TRBJ2-7, with a tentative D call TRBD2 (5 bases). The V and J ends lost 4 bases and 1 base respectively, with 11 bases between them. Germline V gene lookup returns CDR1 SGHTA and CDR2 FQGNSA. The CDR3 sequence is 14 residues long. Here the CDR3 reads CASSSGRGSYEQYL. For the CDR3, the DNA is TGTGCCAGCAGCTCGGGGAGAGGTTCCTACGAGCAGTACTTA.

This clonotype was picked up many times. The V and J genes are TRBV20-1 and TRBJ1-1; 7 nucleotides agree with TRBD1. The CDR3 length is 16 residues. With V trimmed by 3 bases and J by 5 bases, 15 bases remained unmatched. Germline CDR1 and CDR2: DFQATT and SNEGSKA (reference sequence). Written as DNA, the CDR3 is TGCAGTGCTAGGTTCCCAAGGGGGCCGCTGGGAACTGAAGCTTTCTTT. Protein: CSARFPRGPLGTEAFF.

The sample holds many counts of this clonotype. V is TRBV7-2 and J is TRBJ1-5; the D is unclear. Germline assignment: CDR1 SGHTA and CDR2 FQGNSA. The V end lost 2 bases, the J end lost 3 bases, and 11 bases lay between the germline ends. CDR3 length: 15 amino acids. Written as DNA, the CDR3 is TGTGCCAGCAGCTTAAGGTTCGGGGACAATCAGCCCCAGCATTTT. Residues: CASSLRFGDNQPQHF.

This clonotype was seen ten or more times. This sequence joins TRBV12-3 or TRBV12-4 and TRBJ2-3, with TRBD1 matching over 7 bases. This CDR3 spans 17 amino acids. Trimming took 3 bases from V and 0 from J; bases not matched to a gene: 9. The CDR3 bases are TGTGCCAGCAGTTTGACCCCCGGGACAGCTAGCACAGATACGCAGTATTTT. Amino acids: CASSLTPGTASTDTQYF.

This clonotype was found a few times. The genes are TRBV21-1 and TRBJ1-6; no check of the table's D call, TRBD1, against the DNA was made. TRBV21-1 is a pseudogene. The CDR3 has 14 residues. The CDR3, as DNA: TGTGCCAGCAGCCACCGGGACCTAAGGGTATTTTATCGTTTT. It codes for CASSHRDLRVFYRF.